The next 4 T cell receptor beta chains were all read from a single sample in a study of T cells in Graves' hyperthyroidism and ophthalmopathy. Amplification targeted TCR beta CDR3 regions from RNA transcripts. RT-PCR in the first round (using the HTBI primer set) targeted the TCR CDR3. TCRdb itself ran the multiplex PCR reads through MiXCR, one entry per CDR3 protein. Of a few hundred thousand distinct CDR3 sequences detected, about 15% appear once; the ten largest clones hold over 15%. Material for sequencing was blood. The origin of the receptors is a woman between 18 and 29 years old with Graves' hyperthyroidism.

The DNA for the CDR3 is TGTGCCAGCAGCCAAGACGATCTGTTCAGTTGGCGTAATGAAAAACTGTTTTTT. It specifies CASSQDDLFSWRNEKLFF. V gene TRBV14 combines with J gene TRBJ1-4; D not resolved. The V end was cut by 0 bases, the J end by 4 bases, with 18 bases between. The CDR3 covers 18 residues. Germline V gene lookup returns CDR1 SGHDN and CDR2 FVKESK.

In its sample, this clonotype was seen many times. The chain employs TRBV6-1 and TRBJ2-5, with D hard to call. The germline CDR1 and CDR2 sequences are MNHNS and SASEGT. Trimming pared 5 bases from V and 1 base from J, leaving 8 bases between. This CDR3 region has 13 residues. CDR3 protein: CASSKGLQETQYF. In DNA form, the CDR3 reads TGTGCCAGCAGTAAGGGCCTCCAAGAGACCCAGTACTTC.

This clonotype was detected ten times or more. This rearrangement joins TRBV10-3 to TRBJ1-1; D perhaps matches TRBD1 (6 bases). CDR1 and CDR2 (germline): ENHRY, SYGVKD. V lost 0 bases, J lost 1 base, and 15 bases lay in between. This CDR3 is built from 17 residues. The chain's CDR3 is CAISESQWTVGNTEAFF. The DNA of the CDR3 is TGTGCCATCAGTGAGTCCCAATGGACAGTGGGGAACACTGAAGCTTTCTTT.

The V and J genes are TRBV5-6 and TRBJ1-1; TRBD1 matches 7 bases. V trimming: 4 bases; J trimming: 11 bases; junction bases outside the gene matches: 8. In germline, CDR1 is SGHDT, CDR2 YYEEEE. The CDR3 loop spans 12 amino acids. The CDR3 nucleotides read TGTGCCAGCAGCGACGACAGGGCCAGCGCTTTCTTT. Residues: CASSDDRASAFF. Based on the CDR3 plus reference TRBV5-6 and TRBJ1-1, the full variable domain is DAGVTQSPTHLIKTRGQQVTLRCSPKSGHDTVSWYQQALGQGPQFIFQYYEEEERQRGNFPDRFSGHQFPNYSSELNVNALLLGDSALYLCASSDDRASAFFGQGTRLTVV.